The text below deals with one T cell receptor (beta chain). The data derive from a study of blood T cell repertoires in COVID-19. The germline gives CDR1 LGHDT, CDR2 YNNKEL (reference sequence). V trimming: 0 bases; J trimming: 3 bases; junction bases outside the gene matches: 7. The CDR3 runs to 18 residues. Libraries were prepared by immunoSEQ multiplex PCR; TCRdb keeps only in-frame clonotypes and omits some of them. The data show 35,000 to 55,000 clones, with 88% seen just once and 13% to 15% held by the top ten. The V gene is TRBV3-1 (or the pseudogene TRBV3-2), the J gene TRBJ2-2; 10 bases map to TRBD2. The TCR originated in a human donor in a cohort sampled during active COVID-19. The sequencing input was peripheral blood. The CDR3, as DNA: TGTGCCAGCAGCCAAGATGGTAGCGGGGGGCCGGACACCGGGGAGCTGTTTTTT. Its translation: CASSQDGSGGPDTGELFF.